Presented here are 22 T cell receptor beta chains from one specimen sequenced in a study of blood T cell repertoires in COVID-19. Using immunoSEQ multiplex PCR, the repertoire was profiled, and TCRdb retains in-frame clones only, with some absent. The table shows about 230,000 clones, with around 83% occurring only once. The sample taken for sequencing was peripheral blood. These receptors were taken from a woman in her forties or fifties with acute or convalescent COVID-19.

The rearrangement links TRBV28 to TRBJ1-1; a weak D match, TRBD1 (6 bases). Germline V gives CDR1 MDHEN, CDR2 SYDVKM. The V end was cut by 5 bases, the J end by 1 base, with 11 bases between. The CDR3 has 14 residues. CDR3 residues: CASSPPTGNTEAFF. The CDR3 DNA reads TGTGCCAGCAGTCCGCCGACAGGGAACACTGAAGCTTTCTTT.

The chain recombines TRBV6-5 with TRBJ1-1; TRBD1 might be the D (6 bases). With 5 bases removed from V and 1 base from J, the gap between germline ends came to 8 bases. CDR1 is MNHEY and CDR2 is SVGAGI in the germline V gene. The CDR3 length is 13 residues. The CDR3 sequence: CASSKGQNTEAFF. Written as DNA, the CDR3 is TGTGCCAGCAGTAAGGGACAGAACACTGAAGCTTTCTTT.

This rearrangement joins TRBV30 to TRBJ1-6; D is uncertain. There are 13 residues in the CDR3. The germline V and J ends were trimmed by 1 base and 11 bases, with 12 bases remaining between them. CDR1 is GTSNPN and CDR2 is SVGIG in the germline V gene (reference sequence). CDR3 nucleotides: TGTGCCTGGAGTGGGGAGGGTTGGACACCCCTCCACTTT. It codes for CAWSGEGWTPLHF.

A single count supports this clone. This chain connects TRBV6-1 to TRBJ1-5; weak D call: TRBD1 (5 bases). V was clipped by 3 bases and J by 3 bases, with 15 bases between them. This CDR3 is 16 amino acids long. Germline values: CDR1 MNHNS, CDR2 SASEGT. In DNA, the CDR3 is TGTGCCAGCAGTGACATCAGGGTCCGGATCAATCAGCCCCAGCATTTT. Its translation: CASSDIRVRINQPQHF.

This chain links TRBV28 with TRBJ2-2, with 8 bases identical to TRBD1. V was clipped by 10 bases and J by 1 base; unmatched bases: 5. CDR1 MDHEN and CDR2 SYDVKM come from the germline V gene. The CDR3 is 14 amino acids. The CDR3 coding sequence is TGTGCCACCCCCGGGACAGGGAACACCGGGGAGCTGTTTTTT. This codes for CATPGTGNTGELFF.

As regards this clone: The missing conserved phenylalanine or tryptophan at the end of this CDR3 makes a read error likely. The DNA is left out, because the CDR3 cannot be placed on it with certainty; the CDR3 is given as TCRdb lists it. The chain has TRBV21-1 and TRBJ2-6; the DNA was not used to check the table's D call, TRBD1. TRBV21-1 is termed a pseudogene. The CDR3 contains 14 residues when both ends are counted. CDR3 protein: CASSKAGGPGQGVC.

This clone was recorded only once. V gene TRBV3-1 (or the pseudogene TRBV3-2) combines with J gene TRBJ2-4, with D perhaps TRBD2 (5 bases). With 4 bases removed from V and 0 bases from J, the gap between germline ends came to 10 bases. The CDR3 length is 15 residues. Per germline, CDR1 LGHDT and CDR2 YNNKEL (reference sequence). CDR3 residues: CASSRGLLAKNIQYF. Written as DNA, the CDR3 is TGTGCCAGCAGCCGAGGACTGCTAGCCAAAAACATTCAGTACTTC.

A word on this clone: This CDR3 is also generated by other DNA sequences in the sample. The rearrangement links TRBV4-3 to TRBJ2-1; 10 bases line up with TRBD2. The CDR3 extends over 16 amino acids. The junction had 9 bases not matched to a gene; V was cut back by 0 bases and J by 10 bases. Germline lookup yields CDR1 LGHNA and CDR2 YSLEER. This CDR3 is CASSQDRKRGGGEQFF. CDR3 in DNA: TGCGCCAGCAGCCAAGATAGGAAGCGGGGGGGTGGCGAGCAGTTCTTC.

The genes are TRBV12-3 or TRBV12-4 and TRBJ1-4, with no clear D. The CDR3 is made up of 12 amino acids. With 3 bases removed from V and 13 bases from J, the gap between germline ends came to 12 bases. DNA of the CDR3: TGTGCCAGCAGTTTTTACCAGGCAGGACTGTTTTTT. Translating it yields CASSFYQAGLFF.

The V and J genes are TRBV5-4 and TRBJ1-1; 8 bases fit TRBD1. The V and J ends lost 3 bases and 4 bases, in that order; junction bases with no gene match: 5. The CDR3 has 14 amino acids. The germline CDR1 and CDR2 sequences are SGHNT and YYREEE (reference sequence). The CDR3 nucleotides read TGTGCCAGCAGCTACACCGGGACAGGCACTGAAGCTTTCTTT. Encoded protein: CASSYTGTGTEAFF. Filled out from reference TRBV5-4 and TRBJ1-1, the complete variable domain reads ETGVTQSPTHLIKTRGQQVTLRCSSQSGHNTVSWYQQALGQGPQFIFQYYREEENGRGNFPPRFSGLQFPNYSSELNVNALELDDSALYLCASSYTGTGTEAFFGQGTRLTVV.

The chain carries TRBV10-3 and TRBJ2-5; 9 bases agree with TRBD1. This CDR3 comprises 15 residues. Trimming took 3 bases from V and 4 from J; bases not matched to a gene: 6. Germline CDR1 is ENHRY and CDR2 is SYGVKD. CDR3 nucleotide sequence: TGTGCCATCAGTGAACGGACAGGGGTTGGAGAGACCCAGTACTTC. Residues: CAISERTGVGETQYF.

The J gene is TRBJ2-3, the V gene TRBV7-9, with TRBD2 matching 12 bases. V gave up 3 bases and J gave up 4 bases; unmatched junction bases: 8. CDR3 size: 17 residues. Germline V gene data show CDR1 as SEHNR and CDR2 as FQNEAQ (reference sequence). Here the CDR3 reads CASSFSTSGSWADTQYF. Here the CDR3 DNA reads TGTGCCAGCAGCTTCTCGACTAGCGGGAGTTGGGCAGATACGCAGTATTTT. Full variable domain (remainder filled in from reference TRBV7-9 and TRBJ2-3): DTGVSQNPRHKITKRGQNVTFRCDPISEHNRLYWYRQTLGQGPEFLTYFQNEAQLEKSRLLSDRFSAERPKGSFSTLEIQRTEQGDSAMYLCASSFSTSGSWADTQYFGPGTRLTVL.

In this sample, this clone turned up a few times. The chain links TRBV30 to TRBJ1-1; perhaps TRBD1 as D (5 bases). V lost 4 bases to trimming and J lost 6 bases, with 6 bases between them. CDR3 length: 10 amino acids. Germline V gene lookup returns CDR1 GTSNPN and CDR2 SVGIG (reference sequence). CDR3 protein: CAWKGSEAFF. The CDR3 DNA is TGTGCCTGGAAGGGGTCTGAAGCTTTCTTT.

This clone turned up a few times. The CDR3 protein is CASRREGETQYF. CDR3 in DNA: TGCGCCAGCAGGCGAGAGGGAGAGACCCAGTACTTC. The chain links TRBV5-1 to TRBJ2-5; tentatively, D is TRBD2 (5 bases). Deletions cut 5 bases from V and 4 bases from J, with 9 bases between. The CDR3 is 12 amino acids. Per germline, CDR1 SGHRS and CDR2 YFSETQ.

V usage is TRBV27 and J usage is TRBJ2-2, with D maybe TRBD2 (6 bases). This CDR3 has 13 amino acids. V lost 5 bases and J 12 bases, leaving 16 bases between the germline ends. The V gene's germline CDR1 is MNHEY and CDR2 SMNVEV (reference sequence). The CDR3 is CASSGKDRGKLFF. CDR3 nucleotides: TGTGCCAGCAGTGGCAAAGACCGGGGGAAGCTGTTTTTT.

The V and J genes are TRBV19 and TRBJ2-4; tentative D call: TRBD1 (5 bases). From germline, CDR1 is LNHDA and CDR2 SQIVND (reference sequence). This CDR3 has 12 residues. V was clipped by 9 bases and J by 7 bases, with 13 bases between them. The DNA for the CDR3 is TGTGCCAGCACTGACAGCCTCAACATTCAGTACTTC. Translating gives CASTDSLNIQYF.

This CDR3 is CASSPPGVEPGANVLTF. The CDR3 region has the DNA TGTGCCAGCAGCCCTCCGGGGGTGGAGCCTGGGGCCAACGTCCTGACTTTC. V and J are TRBV6-2 or TRBV6-3 and TRBJ2-6, with D maybe TRBD2 (6 bases). Germline V CDR1 and CDR2: MNHEY, SVGEGT. V gave up 6 bases and J gave up 2 bases, with 17 bases separating them. CDR3 length: 17 amino acids.

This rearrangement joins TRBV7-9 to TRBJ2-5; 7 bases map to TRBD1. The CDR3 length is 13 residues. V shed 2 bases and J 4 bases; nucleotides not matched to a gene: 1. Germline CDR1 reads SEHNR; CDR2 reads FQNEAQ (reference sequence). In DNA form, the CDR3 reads TGTGCCAGCAGCTTACGACAGGGAGAGACCCAGTACTTC. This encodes CASSLRQGETQYF.

CDR3 nucleotide sequence: TGCAGTGCTAGTACAGGGTCCTCATCCTACGAGCAGTACTTC. Translated: CSASTGSSSYEQYF. This chain connects TRBV20-1 to TRBJ2-7; possible D gene TRBD1, 6 bases. Trimming took off 3 bases at V and 1 base at J, with 13 bases between the two ends. CDR1 and CDR2 (germline): DFQATT, SNEGSKA (reference sequence). The CDR3 is 14 residues long.

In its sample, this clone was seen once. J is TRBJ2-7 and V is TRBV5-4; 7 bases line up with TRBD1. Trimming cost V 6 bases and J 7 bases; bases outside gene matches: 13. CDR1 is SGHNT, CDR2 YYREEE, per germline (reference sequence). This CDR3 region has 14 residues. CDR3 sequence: CASTRDRTGPEQYF. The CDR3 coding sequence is TGTGCCAGCACCAGAGACCGGACAGGTCCAGAGCAGTACTTC. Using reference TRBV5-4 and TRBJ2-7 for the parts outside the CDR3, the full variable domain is ETGVTQSPTHLIKTRGQQVTLRCSSQSGHNTVSWYQQALGQGPQFIFQYYREEENGRGNFPPRFSGLQFPNYSSELNVNALELDDSALYLCASTRDRTGPEQYFGPGTRLTVT.

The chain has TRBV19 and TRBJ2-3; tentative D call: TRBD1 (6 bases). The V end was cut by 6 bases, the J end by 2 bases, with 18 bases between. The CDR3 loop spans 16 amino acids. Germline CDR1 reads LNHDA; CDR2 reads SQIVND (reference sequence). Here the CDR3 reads CASRFSGTPNTDTQYF. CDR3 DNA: TGTGCCAGTAGGTTCTCCGGGACACCTAACACAGATACGCAGTATTTT.

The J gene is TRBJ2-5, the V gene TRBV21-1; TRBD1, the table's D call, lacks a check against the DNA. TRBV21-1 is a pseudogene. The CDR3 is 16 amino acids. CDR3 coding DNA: TGTGCCAGCACCAAAACCAGGGGTGGGGACGAAGAGACCCAGTACTTC. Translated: CASTKTRGGDEETQYF.